This T cell receptor beta chain comes out of a study of cytomegalovirus exposure and HLA in healthy donors. The study, taken as a whole, reports: Listed as cytomegalovirus-associated were 150 to 200 TCR beta chains. Later on, an analysis found that several of the most significant clusters appeared to be linked to common viral pathogens, which included parvovirus B19. The Asian-associated ancestry cluster reportedly had fewer N-insertions than the approximately 670-donor mean in a later analysis.

V dropped 4 bases and J dropped 3 bases, with 7 bases sitting between them. Germline V lookup: CDR1 MNHEY, CDR2 SVGAGI. The CDR3 runs 13 residues. With 60 Vbeta and 13 Jbeta primers, the PCR was carried out. Using immunoSEQ multiplex PCR, the repertoire was profiled, and TCRdb retains in-frame clones only, with some absent. Among fewer than 150,000 clones, 65% to 80% were seen once, and the ten largest hold roughly 30%. There are many counts of this clone. What it binds is not known. The source of this sequence is a man in his sixties in good health and CMV-seropositive. This chain links TRBV6-5 with TRBJ1-5, with D hard to call. Material for sequencing was PBMCs. The DNA for the CDR3 is TGTGCCAGCAGTTTACAGCTCAATCAGCCCCAGCATTTT. Protein sequence: CASSLQLNQPQHF.